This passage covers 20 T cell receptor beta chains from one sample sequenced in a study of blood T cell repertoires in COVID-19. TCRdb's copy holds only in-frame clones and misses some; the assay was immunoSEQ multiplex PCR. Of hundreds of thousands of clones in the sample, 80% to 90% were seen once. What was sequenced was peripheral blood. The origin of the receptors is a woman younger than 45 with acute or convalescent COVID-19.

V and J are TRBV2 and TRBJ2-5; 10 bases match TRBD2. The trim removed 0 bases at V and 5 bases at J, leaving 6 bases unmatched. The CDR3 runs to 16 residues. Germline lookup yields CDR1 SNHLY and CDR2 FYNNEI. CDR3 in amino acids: CASSEASGGAWETQYF. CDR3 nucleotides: TGTGCCAGCAGTGAAGCAAGCGGGGGGGCCTGGGAGACCCAGTACTTC.

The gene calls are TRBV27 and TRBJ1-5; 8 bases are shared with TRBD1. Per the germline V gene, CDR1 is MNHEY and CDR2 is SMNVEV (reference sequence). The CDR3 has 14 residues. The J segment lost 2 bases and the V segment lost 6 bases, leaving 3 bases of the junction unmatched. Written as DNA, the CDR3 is TGTGCCAGCAGGGACAGGGCCGGCAATCAGCCCCAGCATTTT. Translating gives CASRDRAGNQPQHF.

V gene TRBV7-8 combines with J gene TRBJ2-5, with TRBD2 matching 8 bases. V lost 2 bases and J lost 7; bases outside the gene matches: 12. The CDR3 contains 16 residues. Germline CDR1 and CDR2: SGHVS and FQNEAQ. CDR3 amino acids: CASSLWVSGGRGTQYF. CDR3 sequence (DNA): TGTGCCAGCAGCTTATGGGTTTCGGGGGGGCGAGGGACCCAGTACTTC.

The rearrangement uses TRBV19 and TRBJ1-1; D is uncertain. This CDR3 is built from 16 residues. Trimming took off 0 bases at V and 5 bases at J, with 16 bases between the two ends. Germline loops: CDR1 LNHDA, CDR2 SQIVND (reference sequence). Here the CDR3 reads CASSIDGRVRRTEAFF. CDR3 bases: TGTGCCAGTAGTATAGATGGGAGGGTAAGGAGGACTGAAGCTTTCTTT.

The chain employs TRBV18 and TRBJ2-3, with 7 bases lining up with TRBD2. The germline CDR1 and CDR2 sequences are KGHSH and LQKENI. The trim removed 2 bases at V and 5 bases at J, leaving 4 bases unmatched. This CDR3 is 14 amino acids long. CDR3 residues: CASSPGGEGDTQYF. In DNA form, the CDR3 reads TGTGCCAGCTCACCAGGCGGGGAGGGAGATACGCAGTATTTT.

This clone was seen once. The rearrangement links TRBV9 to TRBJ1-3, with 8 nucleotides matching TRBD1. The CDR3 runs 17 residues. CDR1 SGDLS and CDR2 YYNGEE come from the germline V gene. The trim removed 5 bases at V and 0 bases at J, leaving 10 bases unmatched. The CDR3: CASSPGQGHASGNTIYF. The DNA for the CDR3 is TGTGCCAGCAGTCCCGGACAGGGCCACGCCTCTGGAAACACCATATATTTT.

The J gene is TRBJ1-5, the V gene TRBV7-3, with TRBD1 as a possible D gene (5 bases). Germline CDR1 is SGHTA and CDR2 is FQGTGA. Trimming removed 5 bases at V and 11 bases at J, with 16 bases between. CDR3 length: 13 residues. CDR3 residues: CASSLNGGTAQHF. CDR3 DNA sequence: TGTGCCAGCAGCCTCAACGGGGGGACGGCCCAGCATTTT.

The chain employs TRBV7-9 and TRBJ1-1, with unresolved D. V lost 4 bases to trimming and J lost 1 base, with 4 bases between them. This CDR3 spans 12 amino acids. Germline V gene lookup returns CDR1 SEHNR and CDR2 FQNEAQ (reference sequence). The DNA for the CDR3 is TGTGCCAGCAGCTGGGCGAACACTGAAGCTTTCTTT. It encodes CASSWANTEAFF.

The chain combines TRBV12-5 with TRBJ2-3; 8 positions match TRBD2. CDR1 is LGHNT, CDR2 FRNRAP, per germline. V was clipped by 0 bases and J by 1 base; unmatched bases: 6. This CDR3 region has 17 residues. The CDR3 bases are TGTGCTAGTGGTTTGGTACGTGGAGCGGGGGGCACAGATACGCAGTATTTT. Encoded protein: CASGLVRGAGGTDTQYF.

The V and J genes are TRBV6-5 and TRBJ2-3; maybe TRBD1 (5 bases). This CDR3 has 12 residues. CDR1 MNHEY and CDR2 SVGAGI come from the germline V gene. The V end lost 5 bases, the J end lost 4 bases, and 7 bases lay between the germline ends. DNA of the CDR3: TGTGCCAGCAGTCAGGGCGCAGATACGCAGTATTTT. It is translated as CASSQGADTQYF.

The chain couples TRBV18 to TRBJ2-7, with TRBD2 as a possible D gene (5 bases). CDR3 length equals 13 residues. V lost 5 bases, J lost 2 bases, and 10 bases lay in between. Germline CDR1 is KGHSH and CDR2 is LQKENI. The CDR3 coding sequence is TGTGCCAGCTCAATGGGGAGCCCCTACGAGCAGTACTTC. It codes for CASSMGSPYEQYF.

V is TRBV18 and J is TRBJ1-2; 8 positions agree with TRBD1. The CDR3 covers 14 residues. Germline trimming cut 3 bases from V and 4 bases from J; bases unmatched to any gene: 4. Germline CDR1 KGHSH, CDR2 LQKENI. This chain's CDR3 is CASSPIGQGYGYTF. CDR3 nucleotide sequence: TGTGCCAGCTCACCCATAGGACAGGGCTATGGCTACACCTTC.

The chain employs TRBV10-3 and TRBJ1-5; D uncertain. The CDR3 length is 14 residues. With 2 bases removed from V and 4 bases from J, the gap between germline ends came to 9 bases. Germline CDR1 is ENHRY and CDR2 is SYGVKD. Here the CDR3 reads CAISEIQQNQPQHF. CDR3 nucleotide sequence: TGTGCCATCAGTGAGATACAGCAGAATCAGCCCCAGCATTTT.

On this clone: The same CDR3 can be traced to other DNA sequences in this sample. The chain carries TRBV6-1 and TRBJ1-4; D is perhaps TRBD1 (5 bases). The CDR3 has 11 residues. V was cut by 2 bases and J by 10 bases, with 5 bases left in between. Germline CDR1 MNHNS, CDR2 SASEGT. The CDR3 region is CASSETGKLFF. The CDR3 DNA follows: TGTGCCAGCAGTGAAACAGGAAAACTGTTTTTT.

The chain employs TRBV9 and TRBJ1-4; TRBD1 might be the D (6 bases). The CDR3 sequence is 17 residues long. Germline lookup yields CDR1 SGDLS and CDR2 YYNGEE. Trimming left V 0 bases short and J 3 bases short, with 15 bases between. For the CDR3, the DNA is TGTGCCAGCAGCGTAGATTATTATGGACAGTCTAATGAAAAACTGTTTTTT. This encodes CASSVDYYGQSNEKLFF.

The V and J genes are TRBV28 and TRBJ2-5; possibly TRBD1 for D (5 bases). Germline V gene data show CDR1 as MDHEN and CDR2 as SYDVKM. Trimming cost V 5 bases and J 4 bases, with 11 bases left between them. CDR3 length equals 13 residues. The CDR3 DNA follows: TGTGCCAGCAGTAGCCAGGGTCTAGAGACCCAGTACTTC. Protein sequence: CASSSQGLETQYF.

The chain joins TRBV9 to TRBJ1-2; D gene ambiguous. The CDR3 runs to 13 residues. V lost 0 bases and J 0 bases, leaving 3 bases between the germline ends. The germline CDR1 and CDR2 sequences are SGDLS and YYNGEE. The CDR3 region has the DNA TGTGCCAGCAGCGTAGCTCCTAACTATGGCTACACCTTC. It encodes CASSVAPNYGYTF. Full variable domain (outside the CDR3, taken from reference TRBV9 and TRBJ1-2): DSGVTQTPKHLITATGQRVTLRCSPRSGDLSVYWYQQSLDQGLQFLIQYYNGEERAKGNILERFSAQQFPDLHSELNLSSLELGDSALYFCASSVAPNYGYTFGSGTRLTVV.

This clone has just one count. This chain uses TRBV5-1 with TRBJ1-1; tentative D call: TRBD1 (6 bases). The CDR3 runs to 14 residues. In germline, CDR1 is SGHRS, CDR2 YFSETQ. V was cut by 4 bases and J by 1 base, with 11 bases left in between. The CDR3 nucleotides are TGCGCCAGCAGCAAAGGGGGACGGAACACTGAAGCTTTCTTT. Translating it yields CASSKGGRNTEAFF.

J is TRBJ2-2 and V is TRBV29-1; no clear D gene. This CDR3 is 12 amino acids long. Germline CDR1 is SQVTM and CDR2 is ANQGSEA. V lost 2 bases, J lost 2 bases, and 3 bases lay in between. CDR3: CSVEINTGELFF. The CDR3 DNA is TGCAGCGTTGAAATAAACACCGGGGAGCTGTTTTTT.

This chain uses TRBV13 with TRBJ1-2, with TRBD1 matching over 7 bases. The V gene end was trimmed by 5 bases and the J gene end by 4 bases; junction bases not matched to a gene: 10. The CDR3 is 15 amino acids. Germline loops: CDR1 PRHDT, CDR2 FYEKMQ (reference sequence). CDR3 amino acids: CASSRWTGNFYGYTF. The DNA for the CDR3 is TGTGCCAGCAGCCGCTGGACAGGCAACTTCTATGGCTACACCTTC.